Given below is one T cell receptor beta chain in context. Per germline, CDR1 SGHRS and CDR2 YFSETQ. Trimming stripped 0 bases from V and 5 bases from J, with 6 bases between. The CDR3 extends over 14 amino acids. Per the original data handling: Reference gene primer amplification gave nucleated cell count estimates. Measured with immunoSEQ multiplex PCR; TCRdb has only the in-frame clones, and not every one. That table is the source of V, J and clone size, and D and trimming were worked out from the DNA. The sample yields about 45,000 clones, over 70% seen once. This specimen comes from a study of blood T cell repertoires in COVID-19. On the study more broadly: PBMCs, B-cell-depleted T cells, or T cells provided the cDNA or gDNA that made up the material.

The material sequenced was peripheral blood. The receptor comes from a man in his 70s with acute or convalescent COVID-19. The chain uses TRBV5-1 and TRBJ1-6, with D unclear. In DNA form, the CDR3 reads TGCGCCAGCAGCTTGGGGCAGAATAATTCACCCCTCCACTTT. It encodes CASSLGQNNSPLHF. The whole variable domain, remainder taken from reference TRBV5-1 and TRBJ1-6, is KAGVTQTPRYLIKTRGQQVTLSCSPISGHRSVSWYQQTPGQGLQFLFEYFSETQRNKGNFPGRFSGRQFSNSRSEMNVSTLELGDSALYLCASSLGQNNSPLHFGNGTRLTVT.